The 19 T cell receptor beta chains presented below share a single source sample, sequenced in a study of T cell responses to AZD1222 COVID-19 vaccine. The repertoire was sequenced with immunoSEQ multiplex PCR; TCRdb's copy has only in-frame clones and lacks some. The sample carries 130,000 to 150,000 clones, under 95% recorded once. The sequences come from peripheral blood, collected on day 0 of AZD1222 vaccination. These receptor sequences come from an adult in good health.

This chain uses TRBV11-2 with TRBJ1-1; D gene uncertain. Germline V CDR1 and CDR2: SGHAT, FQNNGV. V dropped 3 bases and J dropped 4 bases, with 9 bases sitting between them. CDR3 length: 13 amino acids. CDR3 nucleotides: TGTGCCAGCAGCTTCCAGAGCGCCACTGAAGCTTTCTTT. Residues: CASSFQSATEAFF.

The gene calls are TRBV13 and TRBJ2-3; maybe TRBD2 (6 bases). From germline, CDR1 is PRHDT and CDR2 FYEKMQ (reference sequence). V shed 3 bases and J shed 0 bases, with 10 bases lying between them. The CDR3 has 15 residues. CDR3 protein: CASSFERVSTDTQYF. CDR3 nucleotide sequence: TGTGCCAGCAGCTTTGAGCGGGTTAGCACAGATACGCAGTATTTT.

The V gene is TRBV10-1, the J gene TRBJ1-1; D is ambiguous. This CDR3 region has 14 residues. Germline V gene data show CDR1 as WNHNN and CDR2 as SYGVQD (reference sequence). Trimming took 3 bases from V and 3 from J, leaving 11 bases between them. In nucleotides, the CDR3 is TGCGCCAGCAGTGACCCGGGAAGGGACACTGAAGCTTTCTTT. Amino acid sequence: CASSDPGRDTEAFF.

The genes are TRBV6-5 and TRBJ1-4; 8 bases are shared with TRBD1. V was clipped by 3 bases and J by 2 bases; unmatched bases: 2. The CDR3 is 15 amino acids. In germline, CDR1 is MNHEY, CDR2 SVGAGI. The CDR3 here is CASSYYRGTNEKLFF. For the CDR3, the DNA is TGTGCCAGCAGTTATTACAGGGGGACTAATGAAAAACTGTTTTTT.

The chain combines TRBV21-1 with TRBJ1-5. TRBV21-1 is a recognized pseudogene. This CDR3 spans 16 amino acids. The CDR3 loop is CASSKAGVWANQPQHF. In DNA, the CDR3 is TGTGCCAGCAGCAAAGCTGGGGTATGGGCCAATCAGCCCCAGCATTTT.

The CDR3: CASRLGGQNTGELFF. The CDR3 DNA reads TGTGCCAGCAGACTGGGGGGGCAGAACACCGGGGAGCTGTTTTTT. The chain links TRBV7-2 to TRBJ2-2, with TRBD2 as a possible D gene (7 bases). Germline CDR1 SGHTA, CDR2 FQGNSA. Trimming shortened V by 6 bases and J by 1 base, and 12 bases separated the two germline ends. The CDR3 runs 15 residues. Variable domain in full (rest from reference TRBV7-2 and TRBJ2-2): GAGVSQSPSNKVTEKGKDVELRCDPISGHTALYWYRQSLGQGLEFLIYFQGNSAPDKSGLPSDRFSAERTGGSVSTLTIQRTQQEDSAVYLCASRLGGQNTGELFFGEGSRLTVL.

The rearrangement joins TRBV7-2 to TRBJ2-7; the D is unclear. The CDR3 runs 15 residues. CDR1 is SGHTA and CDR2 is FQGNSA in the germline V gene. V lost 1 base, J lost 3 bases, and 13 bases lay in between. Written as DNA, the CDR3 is TGTGCCAGCAGCTTAGGCTCTCCCCGAGTCTACGAGCAGTACTTC. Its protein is CASSLGSPRVYEQYF.

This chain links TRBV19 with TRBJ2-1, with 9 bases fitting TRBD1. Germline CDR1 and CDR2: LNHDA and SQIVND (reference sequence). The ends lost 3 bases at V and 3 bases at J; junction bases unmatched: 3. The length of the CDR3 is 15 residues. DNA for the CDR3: TGTGCCAGTAGTATTCAGGGACAGGGCTACAATGAGCAGTTCTTC. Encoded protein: CASSIQGQGYNEQFF.

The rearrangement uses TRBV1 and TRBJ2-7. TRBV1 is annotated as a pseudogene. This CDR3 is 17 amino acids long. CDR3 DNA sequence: TGCACCAGCAGCCAAGATTCGGGGGGGACAGGAACCTACGAGCAGTACTTC. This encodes CTSSQDSGGTGTYEQYF.

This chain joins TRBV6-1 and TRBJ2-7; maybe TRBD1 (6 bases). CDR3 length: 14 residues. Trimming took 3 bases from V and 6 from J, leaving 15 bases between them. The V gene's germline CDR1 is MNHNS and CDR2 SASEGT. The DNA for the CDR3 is TGTGCCAGCAGTGAGGGACACTTCTCGGGCGAGCAGTACTTC. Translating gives CASSEGHFSGEQYF.

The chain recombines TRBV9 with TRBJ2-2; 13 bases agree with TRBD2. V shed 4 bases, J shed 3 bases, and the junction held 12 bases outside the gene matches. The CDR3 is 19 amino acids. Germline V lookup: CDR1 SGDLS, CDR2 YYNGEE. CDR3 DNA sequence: TGTGCCAGCAGCTCCCACAGGACTAGCGGGAGTAGTGACACCGGGGAGCTGTTTTTT. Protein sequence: CASSSHRTSGSSDTGELFF.

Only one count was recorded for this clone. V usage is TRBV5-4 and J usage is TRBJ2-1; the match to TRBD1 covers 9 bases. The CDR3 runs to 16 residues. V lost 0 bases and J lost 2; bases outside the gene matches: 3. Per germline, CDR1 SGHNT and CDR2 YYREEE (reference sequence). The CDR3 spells CASSLGGQGPYNEQFF. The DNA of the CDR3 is TGTGCCAGCAGCTTGGGGGGACAGGGTCCCTACAATGAGCAGTTCTTC.

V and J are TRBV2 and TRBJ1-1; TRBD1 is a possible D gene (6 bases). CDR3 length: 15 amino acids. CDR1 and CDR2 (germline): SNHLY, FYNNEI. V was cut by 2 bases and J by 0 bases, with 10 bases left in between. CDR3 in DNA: TGTGCCAGCAGTGAACAGGGGCACATGAACACTGAAGCTTTCTTT. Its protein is CASSEQGHMNTEAFF.

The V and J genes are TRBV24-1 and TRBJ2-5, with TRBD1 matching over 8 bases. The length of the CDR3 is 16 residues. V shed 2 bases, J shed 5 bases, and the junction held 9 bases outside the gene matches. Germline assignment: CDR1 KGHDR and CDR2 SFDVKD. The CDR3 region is CATSDSRTGRRETQYF. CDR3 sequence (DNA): TGTGCCACCAGTGATTCTAGGACAGGGCGGAGGGAGACCCAGTACTTC.

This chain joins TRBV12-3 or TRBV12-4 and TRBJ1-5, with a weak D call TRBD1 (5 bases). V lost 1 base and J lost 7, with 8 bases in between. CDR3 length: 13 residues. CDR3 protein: CASSLGGIQPQHF. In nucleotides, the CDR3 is TGTGCCAGCAGTTTAGGGGGGATCCAGCCCCAGCATTTT.

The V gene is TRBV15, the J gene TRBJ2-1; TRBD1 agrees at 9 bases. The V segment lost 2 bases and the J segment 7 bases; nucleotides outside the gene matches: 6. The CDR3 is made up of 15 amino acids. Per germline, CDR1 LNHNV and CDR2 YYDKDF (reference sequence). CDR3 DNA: TGTGCCACCAGCAGACTGGGACAGGGCGGGAATGAGCAGTTCTTC. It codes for CATSRLGQGGNEQFF.

DNA for the CDR3: TGTGCCAGCAAAGCGTTCTACGAGCAGTACTTC. Encoded protein: CASKAFYEQYF. V usage is TRBV2 and J usage is TRBJ2-7; D is unclear. This CDR3 contains 11 residues. V dropped 7 bases and J dropped 3 bases, with 7 bases sitting between them. Per germline, CDR1 SNHLY and CDR2 FYNNEI. The complete variable domain, with remaining parts taken from reference TRBV2 and TRBJ2-7, reads EPEVTQTPSHQVTQMGQEVILRCVPISNHLYFYWYRQILGQKVEFLVSFYNNEISEKSEIFDDQFSVERPDGSNFTLKIRSTKLEDSAMYFCASKAFYEQYFGPGTRLTVT.

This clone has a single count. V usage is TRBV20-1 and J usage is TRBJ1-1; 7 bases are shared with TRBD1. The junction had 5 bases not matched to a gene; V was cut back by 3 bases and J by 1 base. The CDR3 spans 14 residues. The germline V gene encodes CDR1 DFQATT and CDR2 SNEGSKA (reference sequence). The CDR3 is CSASGGQWNTEAFF. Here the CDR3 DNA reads TGCAGTGCTAGTGGGGGACAGTGGAACACTGAAGCTTTCTTT.

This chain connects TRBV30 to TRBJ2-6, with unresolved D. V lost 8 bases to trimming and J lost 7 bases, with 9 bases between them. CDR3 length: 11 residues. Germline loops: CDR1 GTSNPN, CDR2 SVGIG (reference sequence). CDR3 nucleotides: TGTGCCACCGCGGTTGCCAACGTCCTGACTTTC. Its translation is CATAVANVLTF. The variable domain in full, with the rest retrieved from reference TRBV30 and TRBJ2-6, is SQTIHQWPATLVQPVGSPLSLECTVEGTSNPNLYWYRQAAGRGLQLLFYSVGIGQISSEVPQNLSASRPQDRQFILSSKKLLLSDSGFYLCATAVANVLTFGAGSRLTVL.